The clone carrying this TCR beta chain appeared many times. The antigen is undetermined. The sample originates from a study of beta chain features in type 1 diabetes. Study details: Age, gender and cell yields were alike across patients and healthy donors. Study conclusions and caveats: There was a moderate but significant shortening of TCRB CDR3s in all four CD4+ subsets of Type 1 diabetes patients. When VDJ junctions were examined, type 1 diabetes patients showed fewer insertions and more deletions.

Once sorted, every population was more than 95% pure. CDR3 length: 13 residues. Germline V gives CDR1 SNHLY, CDR2 FYNNEI. Losses at the gene ends were 6 bases for V and 7 bases for J; bases not matched to a gene: 3. The investigators reverse transcribed all of the isolated RNA, so they sequenced expressed TCRB transcripts. Assay used: immunoSEQ multiplex PCR; TCRdb lists only in-frame clones, some missing. The data contain about 160,000 clones, under 13% of them singletons. This receptor was obtained from a man younger than 40 with type 1 diabetes. Sequencing was carried out using central memory CD4+ T cells from blood. This rearrangement joins TRBV2 to TRBJ2-1, with 10 bases fitting TRBD2. In nucleotides, the CDR3 is TGTGCCAGCAGAGAGCGGGAGGGGAATGAGCAGTTCTTC. This codes for CASREREGNEQFF.